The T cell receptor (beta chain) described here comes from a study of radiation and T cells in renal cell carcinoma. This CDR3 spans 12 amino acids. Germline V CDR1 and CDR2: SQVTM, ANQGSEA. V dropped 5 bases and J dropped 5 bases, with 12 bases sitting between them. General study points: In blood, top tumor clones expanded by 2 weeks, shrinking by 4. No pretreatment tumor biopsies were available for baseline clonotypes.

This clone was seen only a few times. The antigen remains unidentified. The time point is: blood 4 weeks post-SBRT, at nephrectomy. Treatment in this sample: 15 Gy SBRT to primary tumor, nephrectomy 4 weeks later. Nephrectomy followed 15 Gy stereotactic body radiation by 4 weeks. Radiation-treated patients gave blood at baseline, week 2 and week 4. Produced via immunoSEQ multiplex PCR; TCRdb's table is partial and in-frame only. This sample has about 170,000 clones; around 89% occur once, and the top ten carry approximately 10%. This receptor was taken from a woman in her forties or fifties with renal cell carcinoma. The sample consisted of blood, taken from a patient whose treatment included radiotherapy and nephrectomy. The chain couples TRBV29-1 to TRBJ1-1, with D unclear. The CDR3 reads CSVRVSETEAFF. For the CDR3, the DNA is TGCAGCGTTAGAGTCTCGGAGACTGAAGCTTTCTTT. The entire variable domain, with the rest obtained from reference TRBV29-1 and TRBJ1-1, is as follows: SAVISQKPSRDICQRGTSLTIQCQVDSQVTMMFWYRQQPGQSLTLIATANQGSEATYESGFVIDKFPISRPNLTFSTLTVSNMSPEDSSIYLCSVRVSETEAFFGQGTRLTVV.